This TCR beta chain was retrieved from a study of T cell responses to AZD1222 COVID-19 vaccine. This clone was counted a single time. Its antigen is undetermined. Study-level points and caveats: Vaccination with two AZD1222 doses was followed by a rise in Spike-specific TCR breadth and depth. Just six AZD1222 recipients tested seropositive at baseline. In the spike-specific TCR repertoire, nearly half reportedly target unmutated variant regions.

There are 13 residues in the CDR3. V lost 2 bases and J lost 10, with 14 bases in between. Germline V gene sequence: CDR1 MNHEY, CDR2 SVGAGI. Generated by immunoSEQ multiplex PCR, the TCRdb table keeps only in-frame clones and is missing some. This table holds approximately 120,000 clones, more than 70% found once. The specimen was peripheral blood, collected on day 0 of AZD1222 vaccination. This chain links TRBV6-5 with TRBJ1-1, with D uncertain. This sequence originates from an adult in good health. As DNA, the CDR3 is TGTGCCAGCAGTTACGACTGGACTTCTGCAGCTTTCTTT. Protein product: CASSYDWTSAAFF.